These 28 T cell receptor beta chains share one sample of origin, sequenced in a study of cytomegalovirus exposure and HLA in healthy donors. The PCR ran on 60 Vbeta and 13 Jbeta primers. The assay was immunoSEQ multiplex PCR, and TCRdb's table has in-frame clones only and misses some. The sample contains some 170,000 clones, about 80% of which appear only once. Sequences were obtained from PBMCs. Receptor source: a man younger than 40 in good health and CMV-seropositive.

The chain is built from TRBV28 and TRBJ1-1, with D maybe TRBD1 (6 bases). Germline CDR1 MDHEN, CDR2 SYDVKM. This CDR3 has 14 residues. Trimming left V 2 bases short and J 0 bases short, with 7 bases between. The CDR3 DNA follows: TGTGCCAGCAGTTTAGGGGGCCTGAACACTGAAGCTTTCTTT. Its protein is CASSLGGLNTEAFF.

This chain uses TRBV19 with TRBJ2-7, with D maybe TRBD1 (6 bases). V lost 3 bases, J lost 3 bases, and 9 bases lay in between. CDR3 length: 13 residues. Per the germline V gene, CDR1 is LNHDA and CDR2 is SQIVND (reference sequence). This CDR3 reads CASSIGQNYEQYF. The CDR3 DNA reads TGTGCCAGTAGTATCGGACAGAACTACGAGCAGTACTTC.

The chain couples TRBV30 to TRBJ2-7, with a tentative D call TRBD2 (6 bases). With 8 bases removed from V and 0 bases from J, the gap between germline ends came to 14 bases. CDR1 and CDR2 from the germline V gene are GTSNPN and SVGIG (reference sequence). This CDR3 has 13 residues. CDR3 loop: CAGTEGNSYEQYF. The CDR3 DNA reads TGTGCCGGGACGGAGGGAAACTCCTACGAGCAGTACTTC.

The chain has TRBV27 and TRBJ2-1; D may be TRBD2 (6 bases). Looked up from germline, CDR1 is MNHEY and CDR2 is SMNVEV (reference sequence). CDR3 length: 13 residues. Deletions cut 4 bases from V and 7 bases from J, with 11 bases between. The CDR3 is CASSWGDPNEQFF. CDR3 bases: TGTGCCAGCAGTTGGGGGGACCCGAATGAGCAGTTCTTC.

The V call is TRBV19, the J call TRBJ2-1, with TRBD2 matching over 8 bases. The germline gives CDR1 LNHDA, CDR2 SQIVND (reference sequence). The ends lost 6 bases at V and 8 bases at J; junction bases unmatched: 15. This CDR3 comprises 16 residues. The CDR3 region has the DNA TGTGCCAGTAGCCCTAACTTAGCGGGGCTTGGGGATGAGCAGTTCTTC. It is translated as CASSPNLAGLGDEQFF.

The V call is TRBV4-1, the J call TRBJ2-7; a possible D gene is TRBD2 (6 bases). The CDR3 contains 16 residues. The germline V and J ends were trimmed by 0 bases and 0 bases, with 12 bases remaining between them. CDR1 is MGHRA and CDR2 is YSYEKL in the germline V gene. CDR3 region: CASSQDWRGFSYEQYF. In nucleotides, the CDR3 is TGCGCCAGCAGCCAAGATTGGCGGGGTTTCTCCTACGAGCAGTACTTC.

This rearrangement joins TRBV18 to TRBJ2-5, with D possibly being TRBD2 (5 bases). CDR3 length equals 14 residues. Trimming removed 3 bases from V and 5 bases from J, with 13 bases in between. Germline V gene data show CDR1 as KGHSH and CDR2 as LQKENI. The CDR3 DNA reads as TGTGCCAGCTCACCTCCCGGGAATGGGGAGACCCAGTACTTC. As protein: CASSPPGNGETQYF.

This clone has just one count. V usage is TRBV7-9 and J usage is TRBJ2-1; TRBD1 is a possible D gene (5 bases). This CDR3 has 16 amino acids. Between the trimmed V and J ends, which lost 3 bases and 8 bases, there was a span of 20 bases. CDR1 and CDR2 (germline): SEHNR, FQNEAQ (reference sequence). The CDR3 spells CASSLDAQGGWDEQFF. In DNA form, the CDR3 reads TGTGCCAGCAGCTTGGACGCGCAGGGTGGGTGGGATGAGCAGTTCTTC. The full variable domain, completed using reference TRBV7-9 and TRBJ2-1, is DTGVSQNPRHKITKRGQNVTFRCDPISEHNRLYWYRQTLGQGPEFLTYFQNEAQLEKSRLLSDRFSAERPKGSFSTLEIQRTEQGDSAMYLCASSLDAQGGWDEQFFGPGTRLTVL.

The chain couples TRBV28 to TRBJ1-2, with D tentatively TRBD1 (6 bases). CDR1 is MDHEN, CDR2 SYDVKM, per germline. Trimming left V 6 bases short and J 8 bases short, with 22 bases between. The CDR3 has 15 amino acids. The CDR3 sequence is CASSRKWAGDHGYTF. The CDR3 coding sequence is TGTGCCAGCAGCCGCAAATGGGCAGGGGATCACGGCTACACCTTC.

The rearrangement links TRBV2 to TRBJ2-3; D is possibly TRBD2 (6 bases). The V and J ends lost 9 bases and 6 bases respectively, with 22 bases between them. The V gene's germline CDR1 is SNHLY and CDR2 FYNNEI. The CDR3 is 15 residues long. CDR3 DNA: TGTGCCAGTTCCCGGCCGGGACTCGGGGAGGATACGCAGTATTTT. This codes for CASSRPGLGEDTQYF. Full variable domain (outside the CDR3, taken from reference TRBV2 and TRBJ2-3): EPEVTQTPSHQVTQMGQEVILRCVPISNHLYFYWYRQILGQKVEFLVSFYNNEISEKSEIFDDQFSVERPDGSNFTLKIRSTKLEDSAMYFCASSRPGLGEDTQYFGPGTRLTVL.

V and J are TRBV11-2 and TRBJ2-5; TRBD2 agrees at 15 bases. The junction had 3 bases not matched to a gene; V was cut back by 4 bases and J by 3 bases. This CDR3 is built from 16 residues. Germline values: CDR1 SGHAT, CDR2 FQNNGV. The CDR3 loop reads CASSWGLAGGEETQYF. CDR3 DNA: TGTGCCAGCAGCTGGGGACTAGCGGGGGGCGAAGAGACCCAGTACTTC.

The chain uses TRBV4-2 and TRBJ1-1; 9 nucleotides agree with TRBD1. CDR1 and CDR2 from the germline V gene are LGHNA and YNFKEQ. Losses at the gene ends were 0 bases for V and 5 bases for J; bases not matched to a gene: 4. The CDR3 spans 15 residues. In DNA, the CDR3 is TGTGCCAGCAGCCAAGATATGGGGACAGGGACTGAAGCTTTCTTT. Amino acids: CASSQDMGTGTEAFF.

The CDR3, as DNA: TGTGCCAGTAGTATGCCAGGGGTGAGCTCCTACGAGCAGTACTTC. This gives the protein CASSMPGVSSYEQYF. The genes are TRBV19 and TRBJ2-7, with D possibly TRBD1 on 6 matching bases. CDR1 LNHDA and CDR2 SQIVND come from the germline V gene (reference sequence). V was pared by 3 bases and J by 0 bases, with 12 bases between. This CDR3 contains 15 residues.

This clone was seen once. This chain links TRBV30 with TRBJ1-1, with TRBD1 identical over 8 bases. CDR1 is GTSNPN, CDR2 SVGIG, per germline (reference sequence). The CDR3 extends over 12 amino acids. With V trimmed by 8 bases and J by 6 bases, 8 bases remained unmatched. The CDR3 bases are TGTGCCGGAAAACTCAGGGGGCCTGAAGCTTTCTTT. Its protein product is CAGKLRGPEAFF.

This rearrangement joins TRBV7-2 to TRBJ2-3, with TRBD2 as a possible D gene (5 bases). The CDR3 runs to 14 residues. The germline CDR1 and CDR2 sequences are SGHTA and FQGNSA. V was cut by 5 bases and J by 2 bases, with 11 bases left in between. CDR3 sequence reads: CASSPGVTTDTQYF. In nucleotides, the CDR3 is TGTGCCAGCAGCCCCGGGGTAACCACAGATACGCAGTATTTT.

The gene calls are TRBV7-6 and TRBJ2-5; 8 nucleotides line up with TRBD1. V lost 5 bases, J lost 2 bases, and 4 bases stayed unmatched. Germline V gives CDR1 SGHVS, CDR2 FNYEAQ. CDR3 length: 14 residues. The CDR3 loop reads CASSAGTGQETQYF. CDR3 coding DNA: TGTGCCAGCAGCGCCGGGACAGGTCAAGAGACCCAGTACTTC.

V gene TRBV29-1 combines with J gene TRBJ2-3; D perhaps matches TRBD2 (6 bases). CDR3 length: 16 amino acids. CDR1 and CDR2 (germline): SQVTM, ANQGSEA. Trimming shortened V by 4 bases and J by 0 bases, and 17 bases separated the two germline ends. The CDR3 DNA reads as TGCAGCGTTGTTGTTAGGGCGGGGTTTAGCACAGATACGCAGTATTTT. It specifies CSVVVRAGFSTDTQYF.

This clone was counted a few times. The rearrangement links TRBV7-9 to TRBJ2-1; 7 bases fit TRBD2. The CDR3 spans 15 residues. V was clipped by 5 bases and J by 4 bases; unmatched bases: 8. Germline V gene data show CDR1 as SEHNR and CDR2 as FQNEAQ (reference sequence). This CDR3 is CASSRTSAGYNEQFF. CDR3 DNA sequence: TGTGCCAGCAGCAGAACTAGCGCGGGATACAATGAGCAGTTCTTC.

This CDR3 reads CASSPRVSYNEQFF. In DNA form, the CDR3 reads TGTGCCAGCAGCCCCCGCGTATCGTACAATGAGCAGTTCTTC. The genes are TRBV9 and TRBJ2-1; D unclear. Germline V gene sequence: CDR1 SGDLS, CDR2 YYNGEE. V lost 4 bases, J lost 4 bases, and 12 bases lay in between. The CDR3 covers 14 residues. The variable domain in full, with the rest retrieved from reference TRBV9 and TRBJ2-1, is DSGVTQTPKHLITATGQRVTLRCSPRSGDLSVYWYQQSLDQGLQFLIQYYNGEERAKGNILERFSAQQFPDLHSELNLSSLELGDSALYFCASSPRVSYNEQFFGPGTRLTVL.

The chain has TRBV7-4 and TRBJ1-4, with D possibly matching TRBD1 (6 bases). V dropped 5 bases and J dropped 3 bases, with 22 bases sitting between them. The CDR3 totals 18 residues. Germline CDR1 is SGHVT and CDR2 is SQSDAQ. The CDR3 nucleotides read TGTGCCAGCAGCCCATCACAGGGACCAACCCTAGCTAATGAAAAACTGTTTTTT. It yields the protein CASSPSQGPTLANEKLFF.

The chain uses TRBV6-5 and TRBJ1-2; 9 bases are a match to TRBD1. The V and J ends lost 6 bases and 2 bases, in that order; junction bases with no gene match: 7. CDR1 and CDR2 from the germline V gene are MNHEY and SVGAGI. The CDR3 length is 15 residues. The CDR3 coding sequence is TGTGCCAGCAGAGAACCTGGGACAGGGAACTATGGCTACACCTTC. Translating gives CASREPGTGNYGYTF.

This clone has only a few counts. Other DNA sequences from this sample encode an identical CDR3 as well. The chain is built from TRBV7-2 and TRBJ2-2, with TRBD1 matching over 10 bases. Germline CDR1 and CDR2: SGHTA and FQGNSA. The CDR3 is 16 residues long. After removal of 5 bases from V and 2 bases from J, the junction contained 5 bases not matched to a gene. The DNA of the CDR3 is TGTGCCAGCAGCCCCTGGACAGGGGGTAACACCGGGGAGCTGTTTTTT. Amino acid sequence: CASSPWTGGNTGELFF.

The V and J genes are TRBV20-1 and TRBJ1-1, with D perhaps matching TRBD1 (5 bases). V was pared by 4 bases and J by 11 bases, with 11 bases between. The germline gives CDR1 DFQATT, CDR2 SNEGSKA (reference sequence). The CDR3 loop spans 10 amino acids. CDR3 amino acids: CSATVEGAFF. DNA of the CDR3: TGCAGTGCTACGGTGGAGGGGGCTTTCTTT.

J is TRBJ1-6 and V is TRBV30, with TRBD1 identical over 8 bases. Germline CDR1 GTSNPN, CDR2 SVGIG (reference sequence). V was pared by 5 bases and J by 8 bases, with 5 bases of the junction left unmatched. The CDR3 consists of 13 residues. The DNA of the CDR3 is TGTGCCTGGTCGGGACAGGCTCATTCACCCCTCCACTTT. Its protein is CAWSGQAHSPLHF.

The genes are TRBV4-1 and TRBJ2-1; D might be TRBD1 (6 bases). The V end was cut by 4 bases, the J end by 9 bases, with 13 bases between. This CDR3 region has 13 residues. Per germline, CDR1 MGHRA and CDR2 YSYEKL. Here the CDR3 DNA reads TGCGCCAGCAGCCTCCTACAGGGCCCTGAGCAGTTCTTC. Its protein is CASSLLQGPEQFF.

This chain links TRBV5-4 with TRBJ2-3, with a tentative D call TRBD1 (6 bases). This CDR3 region has 14 residues. Germline V CDR1 and CDR2: SGHNT, YYREEE (reference sequence). The V end was cut by 6 bases, the J end by 2 bases, with 13 bases between. The CDR3 DNA sequence: TGTGCCAGCATCCAGGACAGAGCCACAGATACGCAGTATTTT. Encoded protein: CASIQDRATDTQYF.

The chain uses TRBV7-2 and TRBJ1-3; no clear D. Germline V lookup: CDR1 SGHTA, CDR2 FQGNSA. The V end was cut by 1 base, the J end by 0 bases, with 10 bases between. This CDR3 is 16 amino acids long. Here the CDR3 reads CASSLGATSSGNTIYF. CDR3 sequence (DNA): TGTGCCAGCAGCTTAGGGGCCACCTCCTCTGGAAACACCATATATTTT.

This clone was seen a handful of times. The chain uses TRBV2 and TRBJ1-4; the match to TRBD1 covers 7 bases. The V and J ends lost 7 bases and 5 bases, in that order; junction bases with no gene match: 7. Germline loops: CDR1 SNHLY, CDR2 FYNNEI. The CDR3 is made up of 14 amino acids. The CDR3 protein is CASIFDRVNEKLFF. Here the CDR3 DNA reads TGTGCCAGCATTTTTGACAGGGTAAATGAAAAACTGTTTTTT. Filled out from reference TRBV2 and TRBJ1-4, the complete variable domain reads EPEVTQTPSHQVTQMGQEVILRCVPISNHLYFYWYRQILGQKVEFLVSFYNNEISEKSEIFDDQFSVERPDGSNFTLKIRSTKLEDSAMYFCASIFDRVNEKLFFGSGTQLSVL.